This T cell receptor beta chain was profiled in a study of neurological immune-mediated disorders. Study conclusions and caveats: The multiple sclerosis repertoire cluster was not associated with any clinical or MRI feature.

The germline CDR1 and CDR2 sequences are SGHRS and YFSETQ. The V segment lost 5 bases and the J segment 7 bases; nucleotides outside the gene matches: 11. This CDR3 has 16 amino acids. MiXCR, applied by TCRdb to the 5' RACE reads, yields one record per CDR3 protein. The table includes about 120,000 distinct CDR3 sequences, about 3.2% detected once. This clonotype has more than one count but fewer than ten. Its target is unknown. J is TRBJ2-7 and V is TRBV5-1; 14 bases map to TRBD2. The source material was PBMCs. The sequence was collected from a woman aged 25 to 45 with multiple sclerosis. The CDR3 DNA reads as TGCGCCAGCAGTTCGATGACTAGCGGGGGGGCCTGGGAGCAGTACTTC. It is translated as CASSSMTSGGAWEQYF.